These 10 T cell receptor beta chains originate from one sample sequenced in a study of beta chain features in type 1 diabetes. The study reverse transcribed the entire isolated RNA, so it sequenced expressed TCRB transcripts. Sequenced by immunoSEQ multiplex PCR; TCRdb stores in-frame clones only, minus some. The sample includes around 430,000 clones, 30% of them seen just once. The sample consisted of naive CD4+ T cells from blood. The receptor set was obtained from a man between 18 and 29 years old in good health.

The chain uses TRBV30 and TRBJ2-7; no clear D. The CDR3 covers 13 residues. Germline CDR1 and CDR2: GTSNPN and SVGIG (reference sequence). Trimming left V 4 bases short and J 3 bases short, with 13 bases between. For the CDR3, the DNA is TGTGCCTGGACCCCTTCAAGGAACTACGAGCAGTACTTC. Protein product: CAWTPSRNYEQYF.

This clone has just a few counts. CDR3 bases: TGTGCCAGCAGCCTTCGGTACAGGAGCTCCTACAATGAGCAGTTCTTC. The encoded protein is CASSLRYRSSYNEQFF. The gene calls are TRBV28 and TRBJ2-1, with D maybe TRBD1 (5 bases). Germline values: CDR1 MDHEN, CDR2 SYDVKM. Trimming took off 6 bases at V and 0 bases at J, with 15 bases between the two ends. The CDR3 is 16 residues long. The full variable domain, rest sourced from reference TRBV28 and TRBJ2-1, is DVKVTQSSRYLVKRTGEKVFLECVQDMDHENMFWYRQDPGLGLRLIYFSYDVKMKEKGDIPEGYSVSREKKERFSLILESASTNQTSMYLCASSLRYRSSYNEQFFGPGTRLTVL.

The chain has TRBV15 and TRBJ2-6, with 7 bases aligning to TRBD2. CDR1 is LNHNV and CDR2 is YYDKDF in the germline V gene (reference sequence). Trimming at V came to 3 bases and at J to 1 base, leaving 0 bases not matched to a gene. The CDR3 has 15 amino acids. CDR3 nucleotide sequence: TGTGCCACCAGCAGCGGGGGGTCTGGGGCCAACGTCCTGACTTTC. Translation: CATSSGGSGANVLTF.

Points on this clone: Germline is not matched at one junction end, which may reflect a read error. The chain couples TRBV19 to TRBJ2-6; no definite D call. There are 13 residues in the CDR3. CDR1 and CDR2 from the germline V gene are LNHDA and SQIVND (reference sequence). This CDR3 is CASNIGGANVLTF. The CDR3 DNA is TGTGCCAGTAATATAGGCGGGGCCAACGTCCTGACTTTC.

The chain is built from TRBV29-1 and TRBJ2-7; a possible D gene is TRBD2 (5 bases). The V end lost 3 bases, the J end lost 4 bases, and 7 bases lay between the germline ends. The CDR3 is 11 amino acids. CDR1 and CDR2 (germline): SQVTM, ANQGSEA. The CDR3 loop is CSVDSGYEQYF. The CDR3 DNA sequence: TGCAGCGTTGATTCGGGGTACGAGCAGTACTTC.

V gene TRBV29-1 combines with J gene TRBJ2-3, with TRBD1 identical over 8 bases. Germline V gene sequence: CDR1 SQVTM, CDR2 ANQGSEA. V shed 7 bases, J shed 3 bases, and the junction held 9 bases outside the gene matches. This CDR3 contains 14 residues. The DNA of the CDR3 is TGCAGCGCCGACACAGGGGGTACGACAGATACGCAGTATTTT. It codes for CSADTGGTTDTQYF.

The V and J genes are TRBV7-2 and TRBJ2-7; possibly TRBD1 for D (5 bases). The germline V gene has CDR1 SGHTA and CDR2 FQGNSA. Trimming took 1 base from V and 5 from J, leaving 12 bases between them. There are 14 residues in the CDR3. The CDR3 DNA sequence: TGTGCCAGCAGCTTAGAAGGACATTTGAACGAGCAGTACTTC. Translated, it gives CASSLEGHLNEQYF.

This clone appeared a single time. The CDR3 DNA sequence: TGTGCCTGGAGTGGAGGGACTAGCGGGAGTGGGACCCAGTACTTC. It yields the protein CAWSGGTSGSGTQYF. V and J are TRBV30 and TRBJ2-5; 14 bases are a match to TRBD2. V trimming: 1 base; J trimming: 7 bases; junction bases outside the gene matches: 5. Germline V gene lookup returns CDR1 GTSNPN and CDR2 SVGIG (reference sequence). This CDR3 is built from 15 residues.

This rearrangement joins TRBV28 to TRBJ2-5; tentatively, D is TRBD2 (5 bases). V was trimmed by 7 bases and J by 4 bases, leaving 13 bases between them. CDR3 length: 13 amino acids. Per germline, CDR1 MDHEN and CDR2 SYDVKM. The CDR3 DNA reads TGTGCCAGCACCAATGAAGGGAGAGAGACCCAGTACTTC. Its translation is CASTNEGRETQYF.

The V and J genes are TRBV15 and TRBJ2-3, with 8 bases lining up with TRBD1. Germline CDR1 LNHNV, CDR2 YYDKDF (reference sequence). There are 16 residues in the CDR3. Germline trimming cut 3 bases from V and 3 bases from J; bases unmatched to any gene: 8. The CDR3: CATSRGDRGGTDTQYF. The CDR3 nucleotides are TGTGCCACCAGCAGGGGCGACAGGGGAGGTACAGATACGCAGTATTTT.